This is a list of T cell receptor beta chains from one sample in a study of post-analysis software for immune sequencing data. MiXCR, run by TCRdb on the PCR reads, gives a single entry per CDR3 protein. Among 750,000 to 950,000 distinct CDR3 sequences listed, about 57% were seen once. Material: blood. The receptors stem from a girl between 5 and 17 years old with multiple sclerosis. Both conserved end residues are part of each CDR3. A D gene is named only where the DNA matches it firmly. The size field is filled for only some rows; it gives once, few, many or a size class.

j_gene: TRBJ2-2
abundance: once
v_gene: TRBV2
d_gene: -
CDR3aa: CASSEFPTGELFF
CDR3nt: TGTGCCAGCAGTGAATTCCCGACCGGGGAGCTGTTTTTT

j_gene: TRBJ2-5
abundance: -
v_gene: TRBV27
d_gene: TRBD1
CDR3aa: CASRNGQGYQETQYF
CDR3nt: TGTGCCAGCAGAAACGGACAGGGCTACCAAGAGACCCAGTACTTC

j_gene: TRBJ2-7
abundance: -
v_gene: TRBV3-1
d_gene: -
CDR3aa: CASSPTVGDFLYEQYF
CDR3nt: TGTGCCAGCAGCCCGACAGTCGGGGACTTCCTCTACGAGCAGTACTTC

j_gene: TRBJ2-5
abundance: -
v_gene: TRBV15
d_gene: -
CDR3aa: CATSRGASLETQYF
CDR3nt: TGTGCCACCAGCAGAGGGGCAAGTTTGGAGACCCAGTACTTC

j_gene: TRBJ2-6
abundance: -
v_gene: TRBV5-1
d_gene: -
CDR3aa: CASSFLGANVLTF
CDR3nt: TGCGCCAGCAGCTTTCTAGGGGCCAACGTCCTGACTTTC

j_gene: TRBJ1-1
abundance: -
v_gene: TRBV18
d_gene: TRBD1
CDR3aa: CASSRLQGRRTEAFF
CDR3nt: TGTGCCAGCTCACGACTACAGGGGAGGCGGACTGAAGCTTTCTTT

j_gene: TRBJ2-7
abundance: few
v_gene: TRBV10-3
d_gene: -
CDR3aa: CAISLGGPYEQYF
CDR3nt: TGTGCCATCTCTTTGGGGGGCCCCTACGAGCAGTACTTC

j_gene: TRBJ2-1
abundance: few
v_gene: TRBV3-1
d_gene: TRBD2
CDR3aa: CASSLSGLARNEQFF
CDR3nt: TGTGCCAGCAGCCTCTCCGGACTAGCGCGAAATGAGCAGTTCTTC

j_gene: TRBJ2-1
abundance: -
v_gene: TRBV5-1
d_gene: -
CDR3aa: CASSTNTGSNEQFF
CDR3nt: TGCGCCAGCAGTACGAATACAGGAAGCAATGAGCAGTTCTTC

j_gene: TRBJ2-1
abundance: -
v_gene: TRBV6-1
d_gene: -
CDR3aa: CASSEARLARIGWNEQFF
CDR3nt: TGTGCCAGCAGTGAAGCGAGGCTAGCGAGAATCGGTTGGAATGAGCAGTTCTTC

j_gene: TRBJ2-3
abundance: -
v_gene: TRBV29-1
d_gene: TRBD2
CDR3aa: CSVPGLAGIPLFTDTQYF
CDR3nt: TGCAGCGTACCGGGACTAGCGGGGATTCCTCTCTTCACAGATACGCAGTATTTT

j_gene: TRBJ2-2
abundance: -
v_gene: TRBV20-1
d_gene: -
CDR3aa: CSARALSRYGGELFF
CDR3nt: TGCAGTGCTAGAGCCCTTAGCCGGTATGGCGGGGAGCTGTTTTTT

j_gene: TRBJ2-4
abundance: -
v_gene: TRBV27
d_gene: -
CDR3aa: CASSQGLGKNIQYF
CDR3nt: TGTGCCAGCAGCCAAGGGCTTGGCAAAAACATTCAGTACTTC

j_gene: TRBJ2-1
abundance: -
v_gene: TRBV9
d_gene: TRBD1
CDR3aa: CASSVSGGYNEQFF
CDR3nt: TGTGCCAGCAGCGTTTCAGGGGGCTACAATGAGCAGTTCTTC

j_gene: TRBJ1-2
abundance: -
v_gene: TRBV5-6
d_gene: TRBD1
CDR3aa: CASSDPGQSYGYTF
CDR3nt: TGTGCCAGCAGCGACCCGGGACAGAGCTATGGCTACACCTTC

j_gene: TRBJ1-5
abundance: -
v_gene: TRBV27
d_gene: -
CDR3aa: CASSYHSTAGSQPQHF
CDR3nt: TGTGCCAGCAGTTACCACTCGACGGCAGGGTCTCAGCCCCAGCATTTT

j_gene: TRBJ2-3
abundance: -
v_gene: TRBV19
d_gene: -
CDR3aa: CASSISLHRASDTQYF
CDR3nt: TGTGCCAGTAGTATATCTTTACACAGGGCGTCGGATACGCAGTATTTT

j_gene: TRBJ2-5
abundance: -
v_gene: TRBV29-1
d_gene: -
CDR3aa: CSVSLMKTQYF
CDR3nt: TGCAGCGTTAGCTTAATGAAGACCCAGTACTTC

j_gene: TRBJ1-1
abundance: -
v_gene: TRBV10-3
d_gene: -
CDR3aa: CAITRGAPTGCTEAFF
CDR3nt: TGTGCCATCACTCGAGGGGCCCCAACAGGGTGCACTGAAGCTTTCTTT

j_gene: TRBJ2-4
abundance: -
v_gene: TRBV20-1
d_gene: -
CDR3aa: CSRSIGGDIQYF
CDR3nt: TGCAGTCGTAGTATAGGGGGGGACATTCAGTACTTC

j_gene: TRBJ2-5
abundance: -
v_gene: TRBV11-2
d_gene: TRBD1
CDR3aa: CASSPRVDRGQETQYF
CDR3nt: TGTGCCAGCAGCCCCCGGGTGGACAGGGGGCAGGAGACCCAGTACTTC

j_gene: TRBJ2-7
abundance: -
v_gene: TRBV2
d_gene: TRBD1
CDR3aa: CASRSRGTGAGEYF
CDR3nt: TGTGCCAGCAGGTCCCGGGGGACAGGGGCTGGGGAGTACTTC

j_gene: TRBJ2-7
abundance: -
v_gene: TRBV10-3
d_gene: TRBD2
CDR3aa: CAISEGLAGGSYEQYF
CDR3nt: TGTGCCATCAGTGAAGGACTAGCGGGGGGTTCCTACGAGCAGTACTTC

j_gene: TRBJ1-2
abundance: -
v_gene: TRBV3-1
d_gene: -
CDR3aa: CASSHLTGTGNYGYTF
CDR3nt: TGTGCCAGCAGCCACCTTACAGGGACGGGGAACTATGGCTACACCTTC

j_gene: TRBJ2-5
abundance: few
v_gene: TRBV7-2
d_gene: -
CDR3aa: CASSRGFGETQYF
CDR3nt: TGTGCCAGCAGCCGAGGCTTCGGGGAGACCCAGTACTTC

j_gene: TRBJ2-7
abundance: few
v_gene: TRBV5-1
d_gene: -
CDR3aa: CASSFATSAYEQYF
CDR3nt: TGCGCCAGCAGCTTCGCTACTAGTGCCTACGAGCAGTACTTC

j_gene: TRBJ1-2
abundance: -
v_gene: TRBV20-1
d_gene: -
CDR3aa: CSATLEAYGYTF
CDR3nt: TGCAGTGCTACCCTTGAGGCCTATGGCTACACCTTC

j_gene: TRBJ2-5
abundance: -
v_gene: TRBV12-3/TRBV12-4
d_gene: -
CDR3aa: CASSLSQLEETQYF
CDR3nt: TGTGCCAGCAGTTTATCCCAGTTAGAAGAGACCCAGTACTTC

j_gene: TRBJ1-5
abundance: few
v_gene: TRBV6-6
d_gene: TRBD1
CDR3aa: CASSWDRASSQPQHF
CDR3nt: TGTGCCAGCAGCTGGGACAGGGCAAGTAGTCAGCCCCAGCATTTT

j_gene: TRBJ1-4
abundance: -
v_gene: TRBV6-1
d_gene: -
CDR3aa: CASSRGQGREKLFF
CDR3nt: TGTGCCAGCTCACGGGGCCAGGGGCGGGAAAAACTGTTTTTT

j_gene: TRBJ2-2
abundance: -
v_gene: TRBV2
d_gene: TRBD1
CDR3aa: CASLPPGTATGELFF
CDR3nt: TGTGCCAGCTTACCCCCTGGGACAGCGACCGGGGAGCTGTTTTTT

j_gene: TRBJ1-2
abundance: few
v_gene: TRBV20-1
d_gene: -
CDR3aa: CSASKDSNYGYTF
CDR3nt: TGCAGTGCTAGTAAGGACAGTAACTATGGCTACACCTTC

j_gene: TRBJ2-5
abundance: -
v_gene: TRBV20-1
d_gene: TRBD2
CDR3aa: CSARPFLAGGPKGETQYF
CDR3nt: TGCAGTGCTAGACCTTTCCTAGCGGGAGGGCCGAAGGGAGAGACCCAGTACTTC

j_gene: TRBJ2-1
abundance: -
v_gene: TRBV28
d_gene: TRBD2
CDR3aa: CASSFPLEGSGSYNEQFF
CDR3nt: TGTGCCAGCAGTTTTCCCCTAGAGGGTAGCGGGAGCTACAATGAGCAGTTCTTC

j_gene: TRBJ2-3
abundance: -
v_gene: TRBV5-1
d_gene: -
CDR3aa: CASSLNGVGTDTQYF
CDR3nt: TGCGCCAGCAGCTTGAATGGGGTCGGCACAGATACGCAGTATTTT